This T cell receptor beta chain was retrieved from a study of blood T cell repertoires in COVID-19. Generated by immunoSEQ multiplex PCR, the TCRdb table keeps only in-frame clones and is missing some. The data show about 300,000 clones, just over 85% seen once. The count of this clone is one. V was clipped by 8 bases and J by 6 bases; unmatched bases: 10. Germline CDR1 is MDHEN and CDR2 is SYDVKM. The CDR3 runs to 15 residues. The material sequenced was PBMCs or T cells enriched from blood (not recorded which). The clonotype was recovered from a man in his thirties or forties who had recovered from COVID-19. This rearrangement joins TRBV28 to TRBJ2-2, with 9 bases that match TRBD1. The CDR3 loop is CASFRRDRVPGELFF. The DNA for the CDR3 is TGTGCCAGCTTCCGCCGGGACAGGGTGCCCGGGGAGCTGTTTTTT.